What follows are 9 T cell receptor beta chains derived from one specimen sequenced in a study of naive and memory T cell subsets. Amplification of ligated cDNA took four PCR rounds with SP2 and nested alpha and beta constant primers. TCRdb re-called the 5' RACE reads through MiXCR, storing one row per CDR3 protein. Of more than 50,000 distinct CDR3 sequences listed, 6% to 8.5% are singletons. An oligonucleotide containing a UMI was ligated to the 3' end of TCR cDNA. The receptors stem from a female donor in good health.

This clonotype was observed a few times. V usage is TRBV7-9 and J usage is TRBJ2-1; perhaps TRBD1 as D (6 bases). The V gene lost 5 bases and the J gene lost 7 bases, with 12 bases spanning the gap. The CDR3 has 13 residues. CDR1 SEHNR and CDR2 FQNEAQ come from the germline V gene (reference sequence). This CDR3 reads CASSLTGPNEQFF. The DNA of the CDR3 is TGTGCCAGCAGCCTGACAGGACCAAATGAGCAGTTCTTC. The full variable domain, completed using reference TRBV7-9 and TRBJ2-1, is DTGVSQNPRHKITKRGQNVTFRCDPISEHNRLYWYRQTLGQGPEFLTYFQNEAQLEKSRLLSDRFSAERPKGSFSTLEIQRTEQGDSAMYLCASSLTGPNEQFFGPGTRLTVL.

V usage is TRBV27 and J usage is TRBJ2-7; 7 positions agree with TRBD2. The CDR3 runs 13 residues. V trimming: 8 bases; J trimming: 5 bases; junction bases outside the gene matches: 9. Germline CDR1 MNHEY, CDR2 SMNVEV (reference sequence). The DNA for the CDR3 is TGTGCCAGCCGCAGACTAGCTGTCGACGAGCAGTACTTC. Translating it yields CASRRLAVDEQYF.

The chain carries TRBV20-1 and TRBJ2-3; D not resolved. Deletions cut 0 bases from V and 4 bases from J, with 8 bases between. Germline V gene data show CDR1 as DFQATT and CDR2 as SNEGSKA (reference sequence). The CDR3 has 13 residues. The CDR3 region has the DNA TGCAGTGCTAGAGAACCGGGCTCAGATACGCAGTATTTT. This codes for CSAREPGSDTQYF.

There are a few counts of this clonotype. The chain uses TRBV7-3 and TRBJ1-6; D may be TRBD1 (5 bases). CDR1 SGHTA and CDR2 FQGTGA come from the germline V gene. This CDR3 is 17 amino acids long. V was trimmed by 5 bases and J by 7 bases, leaving 21 bases between them. The CDR3 nucleotides read TGTGCCAGCAGCCCAAAGGAGTCAGGGAATGAGAATTCACCCCTCCACTTT. Its protein product is CASSPKESGNENSPLHF.

This rearrangement joins TRBV9 to TRBJ1-4; D remains ambiguous. The germline V gene encodes CDR1 SGDLS and CDR2 YYNGEE. V was clipped by 0 bases and J by 4 bases, with 7 bases between them. This CDR3 region has 14 residues. CDR3 protein: CASSVGGYNEKLFF. Written as DNA, the CDR3 is TGTGCCAGCAGCGTAGGAGGTTATAATGAAAAACTGTTTTTT.

This clonotype appeared a few times. The chain links TRBV20-1 to TRBJ1-1; D remains ambiguous. Germline CDR1 is DFQATT and CDR2 is SNEGSKA (reference sequence). The CDR3 is 15 residues long. V lost 3 bases, J lost 4 bases, and 18 bases lay in between. CDR3 sequence (DNA): TGCAGTGCTAGTTCGCGATTAGTCGGCACCACTGAAGCTTTCTTT. The encoded protein is CSASSRLVGTTEAFF.

This clonotype was observed a handful of times. This chain uses TRBV4-1 with TRBJ1-5; TRBD1 is a possible D gene (6 bases). Germline-derived CDR1 and CDR2 are MGHRA and YSYEKL. This CDR3 is built from 16 residues. Trimming removed 0 bases at V and 7 bases at J, with 16 bases between. CDR3: CASSQDWGAGLQPQHF. The CDR3 DNA reads TGCGCCAGCAGCCAAGATTGGGGGGCGGGGCTGCAGCCCCAGCATTTT.

This clonotype was seen at least ten times. This rearrangement joins TRBV27 to TRBJ1-6; 7 bases match TRBD1. CDR3 length equals 18 residues. Looked up from germline, CDR1 is MNHEY and CDR2 is SMNVEV (reference sequence). Unmatched junction bases numbered 19, after V lost 10 bases and J lost 4 bases. CDR3 DNA sequence: TGTGCCACCCAAAAAAAAGGTGGGACAGCTACATATAATTCACCCCTCCACTTT. Protein: CATQKKGGTATYNSPLHF.

The rearrangement uses TRBV29-1 and TRBJ2-1, with D perhaps TRBD2 (5 bases). Germline loops: CDR1 SQVTM, CDR2 ANQGSEA. The CDR3 covers 12 residues. Trimming pared 2 bases from V and 6 bases from J, leaving 8 bases between. The CDR3 DNA sequence: TGCAGCGTTGAAAAGACTACCAATGAGCAGTTCTTC. Translation gives CSVEKTTNEQFF.